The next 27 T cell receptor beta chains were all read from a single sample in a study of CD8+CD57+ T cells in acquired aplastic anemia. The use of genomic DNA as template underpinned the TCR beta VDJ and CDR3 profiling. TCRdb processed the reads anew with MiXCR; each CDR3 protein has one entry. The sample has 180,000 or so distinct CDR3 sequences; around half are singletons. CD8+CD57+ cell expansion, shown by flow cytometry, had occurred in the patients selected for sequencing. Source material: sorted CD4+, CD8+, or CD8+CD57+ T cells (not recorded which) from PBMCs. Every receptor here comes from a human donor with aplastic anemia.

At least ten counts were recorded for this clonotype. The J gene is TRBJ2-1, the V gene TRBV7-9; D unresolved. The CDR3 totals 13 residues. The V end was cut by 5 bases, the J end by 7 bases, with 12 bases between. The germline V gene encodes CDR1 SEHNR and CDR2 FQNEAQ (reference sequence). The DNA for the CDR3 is TGTGCCAGCAGCAGCCTTAAGGGAAATGAGCAGTTCTTC. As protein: CASSSLKGNEQFF.

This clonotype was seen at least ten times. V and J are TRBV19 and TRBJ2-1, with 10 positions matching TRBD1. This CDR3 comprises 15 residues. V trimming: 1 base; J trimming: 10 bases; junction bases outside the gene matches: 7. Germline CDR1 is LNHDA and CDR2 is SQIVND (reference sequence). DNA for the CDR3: TGTGCCAGTAGTATAGGGGGGACAGGGGCGAGCGAGCAGTTCTTC. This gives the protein CASSIGGTGASEQFF.

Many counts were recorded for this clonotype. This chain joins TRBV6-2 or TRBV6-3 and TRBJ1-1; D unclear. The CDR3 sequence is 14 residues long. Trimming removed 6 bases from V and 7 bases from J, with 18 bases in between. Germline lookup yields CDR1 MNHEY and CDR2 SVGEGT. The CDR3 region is CASSPGRQHGEAFF. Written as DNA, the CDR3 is TGTGCCAGCAGCCCGGGCAGACAACATGGTGAAGCTTTCTTT.

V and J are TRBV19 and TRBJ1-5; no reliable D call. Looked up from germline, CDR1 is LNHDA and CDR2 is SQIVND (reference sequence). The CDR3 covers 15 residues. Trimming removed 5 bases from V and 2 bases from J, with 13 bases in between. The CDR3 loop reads CASSAGFVGNQPQHF. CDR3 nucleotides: TGTGCCAGTAGTGCAGGTTTCGTAGGCAATCAGCCCCAGCATTTT.

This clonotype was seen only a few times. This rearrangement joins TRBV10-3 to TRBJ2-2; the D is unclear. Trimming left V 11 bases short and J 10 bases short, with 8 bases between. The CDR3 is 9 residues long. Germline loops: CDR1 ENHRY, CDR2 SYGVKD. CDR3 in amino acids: CAPWPELFF. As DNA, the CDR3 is TGTGCCCCTTGGCCGGAGCTGTTTTTT.

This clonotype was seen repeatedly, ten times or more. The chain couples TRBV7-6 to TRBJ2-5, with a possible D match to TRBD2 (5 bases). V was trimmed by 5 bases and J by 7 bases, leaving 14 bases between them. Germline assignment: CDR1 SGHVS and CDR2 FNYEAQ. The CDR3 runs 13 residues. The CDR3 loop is CASSLRTEGTQYF. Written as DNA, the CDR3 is TGTGCCAGCAGCCTCCGCACCGAGGGGACCCAGTACTTC.

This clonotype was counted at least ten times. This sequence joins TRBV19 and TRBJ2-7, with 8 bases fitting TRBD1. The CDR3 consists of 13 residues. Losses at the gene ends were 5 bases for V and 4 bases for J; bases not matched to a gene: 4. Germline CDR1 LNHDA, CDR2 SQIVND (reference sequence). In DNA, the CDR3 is TGTGCCAGTAGTCTTAGGACAGGGTACGAGCAGTACTTC. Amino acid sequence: CASSLRTGYEQYF.

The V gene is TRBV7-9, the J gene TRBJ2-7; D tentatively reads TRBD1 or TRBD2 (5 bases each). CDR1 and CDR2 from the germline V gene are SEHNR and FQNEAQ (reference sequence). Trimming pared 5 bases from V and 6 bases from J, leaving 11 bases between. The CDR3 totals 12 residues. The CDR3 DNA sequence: TGTGCCAGCAGCCTAGGGGAGCCCGAGCAGTACTTC. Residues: CASSLGEPEQYF.

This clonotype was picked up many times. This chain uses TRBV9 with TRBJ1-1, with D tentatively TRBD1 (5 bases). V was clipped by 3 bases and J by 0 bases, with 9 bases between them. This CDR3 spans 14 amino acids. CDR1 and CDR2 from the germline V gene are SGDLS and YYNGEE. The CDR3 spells CASSGGALNTEAFF. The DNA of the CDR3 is TGTGCCAGCAGCGGCGGGGCCTTGAACACTGAAGCTTTCTTT.

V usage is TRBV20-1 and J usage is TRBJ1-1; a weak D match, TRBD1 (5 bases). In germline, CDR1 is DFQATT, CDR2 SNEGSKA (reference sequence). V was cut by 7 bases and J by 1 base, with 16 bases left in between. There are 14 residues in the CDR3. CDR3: CSVQRWQGNTEAFF. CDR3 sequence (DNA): TGCAGTGTTCAGAGATGGCAGGGGAACACTGAAGCTTTCTTT.

For the CDR3, the DNA is TGTGCCAGCAATCCCAGGTACAATGAGCAGTTCTTC. Protein: CASNPRYNEQFF. This sequence joins TRBV7-9 and TRBJ2-1; unclear D gene. The V gene's germline CDR1 is SEHNR and CDR2 FQNEAQ (reference sequence). The length of the CDR3 is 12 residues. The V gene lost 7 bases and the J gene lost 4 bases, with 8 bases spanning the gap.

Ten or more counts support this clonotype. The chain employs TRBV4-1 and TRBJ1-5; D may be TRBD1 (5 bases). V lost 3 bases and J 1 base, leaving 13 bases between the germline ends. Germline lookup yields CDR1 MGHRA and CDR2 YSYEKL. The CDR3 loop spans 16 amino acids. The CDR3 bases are TGCGCCAGCAGCCAGACCCCGGGACGGAGCAATCAGCCCCAGCATTTT. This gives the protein CASSQTPGRSNQPQHF.

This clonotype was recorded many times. In DNA form, the CDR3 reads TGTGCCAGCAGTGGGACGTGGCAGTACTTC. Amino acid sequence: CASSGTWQYF. This sequence joins TRBV28 and TRBJ2-7; the D call may be TRBD1 or TRBD2 (5 bases each). The CDR3 covers 10 residues. Trimming took 5 bases from V and 9 from J, leaving 8 bases between them. Germline V gene lookup returns CDR1 MDHEN and CDR2 SYDVKM.

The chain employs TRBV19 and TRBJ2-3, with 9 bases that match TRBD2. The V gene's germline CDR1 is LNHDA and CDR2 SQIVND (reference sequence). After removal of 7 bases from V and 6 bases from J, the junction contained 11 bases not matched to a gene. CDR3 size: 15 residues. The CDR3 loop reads CASNIAGGRSDTQYF. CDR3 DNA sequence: TGTGCCAGTAACATCGCGGGGGGGCGGTCGGATACGCAGTATTTT.

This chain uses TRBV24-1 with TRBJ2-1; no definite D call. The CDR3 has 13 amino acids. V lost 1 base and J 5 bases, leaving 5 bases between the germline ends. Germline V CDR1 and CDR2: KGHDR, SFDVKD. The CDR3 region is CATSDLKDNEQFF. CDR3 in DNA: TGTGCCACCAGTGATTTAAAGGACAATGAGCAGTTCTTC.

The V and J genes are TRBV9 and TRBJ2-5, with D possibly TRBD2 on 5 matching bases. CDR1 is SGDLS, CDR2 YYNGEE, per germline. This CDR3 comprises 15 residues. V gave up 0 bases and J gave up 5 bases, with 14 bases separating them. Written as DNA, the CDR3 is TGTGCCAGCAGCGTAGCGGTAGCGACGGGCGAGACCCAGTACTTC. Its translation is CASSVAVATGETQYF.

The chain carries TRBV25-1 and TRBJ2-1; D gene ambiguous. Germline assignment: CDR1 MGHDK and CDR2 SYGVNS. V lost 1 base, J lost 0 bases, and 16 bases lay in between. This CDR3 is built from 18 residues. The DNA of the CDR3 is TGTGCCAGCAGTGAATGGGTGGGGTCTTTAAGCTCCTACAATGAGCAGTTCTTC. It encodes CASSEWVGSLSSYNEQFF.

The CDR3 here is CSVVGTPNTEAFF. The CDR3 DNA is TGCAGCGTTGTAGGGACACCGAACACTGAAGCTTTCTTT. V gene TRBV29-1 combines with J gene TRBJ1-1; a possible D gene is TRBD1 (6 bases). Deletions cut 4 bases from V and 1 base from J, with 10 bases between. CDR3 length: 13 residues. Germline CDR1 is SQVTM and CDR2 is ANQGSEA.

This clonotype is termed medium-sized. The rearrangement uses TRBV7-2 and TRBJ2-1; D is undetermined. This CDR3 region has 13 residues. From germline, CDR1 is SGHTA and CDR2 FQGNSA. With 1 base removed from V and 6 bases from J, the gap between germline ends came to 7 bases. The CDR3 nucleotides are TGTGCCAGCAGCTTAGTTGGGGTCAATGAGCAGTTCTTC. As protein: CASSLVGVNEQFF.

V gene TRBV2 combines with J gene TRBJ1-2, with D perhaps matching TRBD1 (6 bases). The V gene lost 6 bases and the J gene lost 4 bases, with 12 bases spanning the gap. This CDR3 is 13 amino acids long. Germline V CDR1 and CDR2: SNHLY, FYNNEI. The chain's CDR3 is CASRVTGIYGYTF. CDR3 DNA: TGTGCCAGCAGGGTTACAGGGATCTATGGCTACACCTTC.

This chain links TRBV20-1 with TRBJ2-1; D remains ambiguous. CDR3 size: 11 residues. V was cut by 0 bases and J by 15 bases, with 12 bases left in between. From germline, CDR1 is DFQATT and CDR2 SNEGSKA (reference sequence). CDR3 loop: CSARDSQLGFF. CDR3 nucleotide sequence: TGCAGTGCTAGAGATAGCCAGCTAGGGTTCTTC.

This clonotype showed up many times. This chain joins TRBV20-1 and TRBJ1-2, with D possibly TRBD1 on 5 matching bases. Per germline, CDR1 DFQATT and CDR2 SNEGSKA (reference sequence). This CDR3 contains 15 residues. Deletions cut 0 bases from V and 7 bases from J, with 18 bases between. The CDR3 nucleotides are TGCAGTGCTAGAGATCTCCAGGAGGGGCGAGGTGGCTACACCTTC. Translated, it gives CSARDLQEGRGGYTF.

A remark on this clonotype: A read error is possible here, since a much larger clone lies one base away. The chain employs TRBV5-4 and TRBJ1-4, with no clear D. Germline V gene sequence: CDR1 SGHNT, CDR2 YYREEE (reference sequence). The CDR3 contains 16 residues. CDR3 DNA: TGTGCCAGCAGCTTCAAGGCTTCCACAACTAATGAAGAACTGTTTTTT. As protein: CASSFKASTTNEELFF.

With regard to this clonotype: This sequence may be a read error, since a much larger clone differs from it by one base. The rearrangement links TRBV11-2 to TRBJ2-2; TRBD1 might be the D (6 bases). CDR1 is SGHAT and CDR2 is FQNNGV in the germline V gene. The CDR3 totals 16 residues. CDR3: CASRALGAGNTGELLF. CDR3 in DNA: TGTGCCAGCCGGGCGCTGGGGGCAGGGAACACCGGGGAGCTGCTTTTT.

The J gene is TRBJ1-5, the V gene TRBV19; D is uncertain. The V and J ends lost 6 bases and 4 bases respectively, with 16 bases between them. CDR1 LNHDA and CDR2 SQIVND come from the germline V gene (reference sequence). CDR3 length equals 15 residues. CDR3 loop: CASRDYGRTNQPQHF. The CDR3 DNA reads TGTGCCAGTAGGGACTACGGGCGGACTAATCAGCCCCAGCATTTT.

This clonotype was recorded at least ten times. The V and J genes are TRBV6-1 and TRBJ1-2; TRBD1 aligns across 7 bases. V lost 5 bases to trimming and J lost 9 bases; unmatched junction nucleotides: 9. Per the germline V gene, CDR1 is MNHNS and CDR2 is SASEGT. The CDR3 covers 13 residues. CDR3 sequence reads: CASSRPTGFSYTF. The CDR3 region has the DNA TGTGCCAGCAGTCGCCCGACAGGGTTTAGCTACACCTTC.

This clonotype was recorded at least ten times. The CDR3 DNA sequence: TGTGCCGTGAAGACACTTTGGGGGGGGGGGAATTCACCCCTCCACTTT. It specifies CAVKTLWGGGNSPLHF. The J gene is TRBJ1-6, the V gene TRBV10-3, with D perhaps TRBD1 (5 bases). CDR1 is ENHRY, CDR2 SYGVKD, per germline. The CDR3 runs to 16 residues. V was pared by 11 bases and J by 7 bases, with 24 bases between.